The 29 T cell receptor beta chains given below trace back to one sample, sequenced in a study of cytomegalovirus exposure and HLA in healthy donors. A multiplex PCR was run with 60 Vbeta primers and 13 Jbeta primers. Clones were sequenced by immunoSEQ multiplex PCR, and TCRdb holds only the in-frame ones, with some missing. The profile shows more than 85,000 clones, 60% to 70% of them singletons. Specimen: PBMCs. The origin of the receptors is a woman under 40 in good health and CMV-seronegative.

Only a few counts were recorded for this clone. This sequence joins TRBV7-9 and TRBJ1-2; 11 bases are a match to TRBD1. V shed 4 bases, J shed 7 bases, and the junction held 8 bases outside the gene matches. The CDR3 consists of 15 residues. Germline values: CDR1 SEHNR, CDR2 FQNEAQ (reference sequence). CDR3 DNA: TGTGCCAGCAGCTCGGACAGGGGGCATATTGGTGGCTACACCTTC. Amino acids: CASSSDRGHIGGYTF.

In DNA, the CDR3 is TGTGCCAGCAGCTTAGGACAGCCTAACTATGGCTACACCTTC. Translation: CASSLGQPNYGYTF. V usage is TRBV7-9 and J usage is TRBJ1-2; possibly TRBD1 for D (5 bases). With 1 base removed from V and 0 bases from J, the gap between germline ends came to 6 bases. The CDR3 is 14 amino acids. Germline loops: CDR1 SEHNR, CDR2 FQNEAQ (reference sequence). Full variable domain (outside the CDR3, taken from reference TRBV7-9 and TRBJ1-2): DTGVSQNPRHKITKRGQNVTFRCDPISEHNRLYWYRQTLGQGPEFLTYFQNEAQLEKSRLLSDRFSAERPKGSFSTLEIQRTEQGDSAMYLCASSLGQPNYGYTFGSGTRLTVV.

The rearrangement links TRBV19 to TRBJ1-4; D is ambiguous. V lost 5 bases to trimming and J lost 8 bases, with 12 bases between them. CDR3 length equals 13 residues. Germline CDR1 and CDR2: LNHDA and SQIVND (reference sequence). The CDR3 DNA sequence: TGTGCCAGTAGTTCGGGAAACTACGAAAAACTGTTTTTT. Translation gives CASSSGNYEKLFF.

The genes are TRBV4-3 and TRBJ1-2, with 7 positions matching TRBD1. Germline V gene lookup returns CDR1 LGHNA and CDR2 YSLEER. Trimming at V came to 1 base and at J to 2 bases, leaving 7 bases not matched to a gene. There are 16 residues in the CDR3. The CDR3 DNA sequence: TGCGCCAGCAGCCAAGGCGACAGGGTGGAAAACTATGGCTACACCTTC. This codes for CASSQGDRVENYGYTF.

The sample holds a few counts of this clone. CDR3 residues: CASKGKRGTEAFF. The DNA for the CDR3 is TGTGCCAGCAAGGGGAAACGGGGGACTGAAGCTTTCTTT. The chain uses TRBV13 and TRBJ1-1, with TRBD1 as a possible D gene (5 bases). Germline-derived CDR1 and CDR2 are PRHDT and FYEKMQ (reference sequence). CDR3 length: 13 residues. Deletions cut 7 bases from V and 5 bases from J, with 14 bases between.

The chain has TRBV5-1 and TRBJ2-7; TRBD2 aligns across 7 bases. From germline, CDR1 is SGHRS and CDR2 YFSETQ. J lost 1 base, V lost 5 bases, and 3 bases had no gene match. This CDR3 spans 13 amino acids. This chain's CDR3 is CASSRRGSYEQYF. For the CDR3, the DNA is TGCGCCAGCAGTAGGCGGGGGTCCTACGAGCAGTACTTC.

The V and J genes are TRBV2 and TRBJ1-5, with TRBD1 matching over 7 bases. Germline trimming cut 6 bases from V and 7 bases from J; bases unmatched to any gene: 12. Germline V lookup: CDR1 SNHLY, CDR2 FYNNEI. The CDR3 has 15 residues. As DNA, the CDR3 is TGTGCCAGCAGCCCTGGACAGGCCTGGGGACAGCCCCAGCATTTT. It yields the protein CASSPGQAWGQPQHF.

The chain carries TRBV5-1 and TRBJ1-1, with 8 bases identical to TRBD1. From germline, CDR1 is SGHRS and CDR2 YFSETQ. The CDR3 is 16 amino acids. Trimming at V came to 0 bases and at J to 2 bases, leaving 6 bases not matched to a gene. CDR3 protein: CASSLGPGQANTEAFF. The DNA for the CDR3 is TGCGCCAGCAGCTTGGGACCGGGACAGGCTAACACTGAAGCTTTCTTT. The full variable domain, rest sourced from reference TRBV5-1 and TRBJ1-1, is KAGVTQTPRYLIKTRGQQVTLSCSPISGHRSVSWYQQTPGQGLQFLFEYFSETQRNKGNFPGRFSGRQFSNSRSEMNVSTLELGDSALYLCASSLGPGQANTEAFFGQGTRLTVV.

This rearrangement joins TRBV6-6 to TRBJ1-4; a possible D gene is TRBD1 (5 bases). The CDR3 is 12 residues long. The V end was cut by 5 bases, the J end by 9 bases, with 10 bases between. Looked up from germline, CDR1 is MNHNY and CDR2 is SVGAGI (reference sequence). The CDR3 bases are TGTGCCAGCAGTCCGCTGGGGCAAAAACTGTTTTTT. It is translated as CASSPLGQKLFF.

This clone came up once. V and J are TRBV4-2 and TRBJ2-5; tentative D call: TRBD2 (5 bases). TRBJ2-7 explains the end of the DNA better; the J call may be wrong. In germline, CDR1 is LGHNA, CDR2 YNFKEQ. This CDR3 is built from 14 residues. The CDR3 spells CASSSRTGSYEQYF. DNA of the CDR3: TGTGCCAGCAGCTCAAGGACTGGGTCCTACGAGCAGTACTTC.

The chain uses TRBV20-1 and TRBJ2-1; D gene unclear. Trimming cost V 3 bases and J 4 bases, with 4 bases left between them. Germline V CDR1 and CDR2: DFQATT, SNEGSKA (reference sequence). CDR3 length: 11 residues. CDR3 in amino acids: CSARSYNEQFF. The CDR3 nucleotides read TGCAGTGCTAGGTCTTACAATGAGCAGTTCTTC.

The chain recombines TRBV19 with TRBJ1-1, with 7 bases matching TRBD1. Germline CDR1 is LNHDA and CDR2 is SQIVND (reference sequence). The V and J ends lost 7 bases and 0 bases, in that order; junction bases with no gene match: 5. This CDR3 is built from 14 residues. The CDR3 here is CASKNRGMNTEAFF. In nucleotides, the CDR3 is TGTGCCAGTAAGAACAGGGGAATGAACACTGAAGCTTTCTTT.

The chain recombines TRBV4-3 with TRBJ2-3; TRBD2 might be the D (5 bases). The CDR3 has 13 amino acids. The germline V gene has CDR1 LGHNA and CDR2 YSLEER. Trimming pared 3 bases from V and 5 bases from J, leaving 9 bases between. The CDR3 DNA reads TGCGCCAGCAGCCAGTCTACTAGAGATACGCAGTATTTT. Encoded protein: CASSQSTRDTQYF.

This clone was observed a few times. The V call is TRBV30, the J call TRBJ1-2; D is undetermined. This CDR3 region has 13 residues. The V gene's germline CDR1 is GTSNPN and CDR2 SVGIG (reference sequence). V was cut by 7 bases and J by 2 bases, with 14 bases left in between. CDR3 amino acids: CAFFPSGNYGYTF. The CDR3 DNA is TGTGCCTTTTTTCCCTCGGGGAACTATGGCTACACCTTC.

The chain recombines TRBV6-5 with TRBJ2-7; the match to TRBD1 covers 7 bases. CDR1 and CDR2 from the germline V gene are MNHEY and SVGAGI. CDR3 length: 13 amino acids. J gave up 6 bases and V 6 bases, and 8 bases lay outside the gene matches. The CDR3 loop is CASRSTGVREQYF. CDR3 sequence (DNA): TGTGCCAGCAGATCCACAGGGGTTCGCGAGCAGTACTTC.

This rearrangement joins TRBV6-1 to TRBJ1-6; TRBD1 agrees at 10 bases. The germline V gene has CDR1 MNHNS and CDR2 SASEGT. The CDR3 sequence is 14 residues long. The trim removed 4 bases at V and 7 bases at J, leaving 1 base unmatched. CDR3 residues: CASSGQGANSPLHF. CDR3 DNA: TGTGCCAGCAGTGGACAGGGGGCGAATTCACCCCTCCACTTT.

The CDR3 region is CASSKLRGPQETQYF. The CDR3 DNA is TGCGCCAGCAGTAAGTTGCGGGGACCGCAAGAGACCCAGTACTTC. The chain employs TRBV5-1 and TRBJ2-5; the D gene is possibly TRBD2 (6 bases). Trimming left V 5 bases short and J 2 bases short, with 16 bases between. The length of the CDR3 is 15 residues. Germline loops: CDR1 SGHRS, CDR2 YFSETQ. Based on the CDR3 plus reference TRBV5-1 and TRBJ2-5, the full variable domain is KAGVTQTPRYLIKTRGQQVTLSCSPISGHRSVSWYQQTPGQGLQFLFEYFSETQRNKGNFPGRFSGRQFSNSRSEMNVSTLELGDSALYLCASSKLRGPQETQYFGPGTRLLVL.

In this sample, this clone turned up once. The CDR3: CASSFRGWTEEQYF. The CDR3 DNA sequence: TGTGCCAGCAGTTTCAGGGGCTGGACGGAAGAGCAGTACTTC. The chain employs TRBV27 and TRBJ2-7; tentatively, D is TRBD1 (6 bases). CDR1 is MNHEY and CDR2 is SMNVEV in the germline V gene (reference sequence). This CDR3 spans 14 amino acids. Between the trimmed V and J ends, which lost 3 bases and 7 bases, there was a span of 16 bases.

This clone was observed a few times. Written as DNA, the CDR3 is TGTGCCAGCAGCTTAGGCGGGAGGAGTGTGGACGAGCAGTACTTC. It is translated as CASSLGGRSVDEQYF. This rearrangement joins TRBV7-9 to TRBJ2-7; 8 bases map to TRBD2. CDR3 length equals 15 residues. With 1 base clipped from V and 5 bases from J, the junction kept 7 bases outside the gene matches. Germline V gives CDR1 SEHNR, CDR2 FQNEAQ (reference sequence).

The table lists this clone with a count of one. The chain employs TRBV5-4 and TRBJ2-3; 12 bases are a match to TRBD2. With 7 bases clipped from V and 1 base from J, the junction kept 7 bases outside the gene matches. The CDR3 has 16 amino acids. The V gene's germline CDR1 is SGHNT and CDR2 YYREEE (reference sequence). CDR3 loop: CASSPRTSGGTDTQYF. The DNA for the CDR3 is TGTGCCAGCTCACCTCGGACTAGCGGGGGCACAGATACGCAGTATTTT.

Remarks on this clone: The junction departs from the called germline gene at one end, perhaps through a read error. This chain uses TRBV7-9 with TRBJ1-1; perhaps TRBD1 as D (6 bases). CDR3 length equals 12 residues. Germline-derived CDR1 and CDR2 are SEHNR and FQNEAQ (reference sequence). CDR3 sequence (DNA): TGTTCCAGCAGCTCCGGACAGAATGAAGCTTTCTTT. Encoded protein: CSSSSGQNEAFF.

V and J are TRBV19 and TRBJ1-5, with 7 bases matching TRBD1. The junction had 6 bases not matched to a gene; V was cut back by 4 bases and J by 0 bases. The germline gives CDR1 LNHDA, CDR2 SQIVND (reference sequence). The CDR3 covers 16 residues. The DNA of the CDR3 is TGTGCCAGTAGTACGGACAGGACGCATAGCAATCAGCCCCAGCATTTT. It codes for CASSTDRTHSNQPQHF.

This clone was counted between two and nine times. The junction differs from germline at one of its ends, possibly a read error. The chain has TRBV9 and TRBJ1-2; the D gene is possibly TRBD1 (5 bases). CDR3 length equals 14 residues. CDR1 SGDLS and CDR2 YYNGEE come from the germline V gene. The CDR3 spells CANSGGDGGYGYTF. CDR3 coding DNA: TGTGCCAACAGCGGTGGAGACGGGGGCTATGGCTACACCTTC.

The genes are TRBV5-6 and TRBJ2-6; possibly TRBD2 for D (6 bases). Looked up from germline, CDR1 is SGHDT and CDR2 is YYEEEE. The ends were cut back, 6 bases at V and 3 bases at J, with 16 bases in the middle. The CDR3 spans 16 residues. The CDR3 is CASTQLDGGGANVLTF. CDR3 DNA sequence: TGTGCCAGCACCCAGCTAGACGGGGGTGGGGCCAACGTCCTGACTTTC.

The V gene is TRBV27, the J gene TRBJ2-7, with D possibly matching TRBD2 (6 bases). The CDR3 loop spans 14 amino acids. The germline CDR1 and CDR2 sequences are MNHEY and SMNVEV (reference sequence). V lost 3 bases to trimming and J lost 2 bases, with 11 bases between them. The CDR3 nucleotides read TGTGCCAGCAGTTTGGGCGGGATCCCCTACGAGCAGTACTTC. Residues: CASSLGGIPYEQYF.

This clone was seen a few times. For the CDR3, the DNA is TGTGCCAGCAGCATTAGACAGGGGGGGAGCTCCTATAATTCACCCCTCCACTTT. It translates to CASSIRQGGSSYNSPLHF. This chain connects TRBV11-2 to TRBJ1-6, with TRBD1 matching 9 bases. Germline CDR1 reads SGHAT; CDR2 reads FQNNGV. This CDR3 region has 18 residues. Trimming cost V 5 bases and J 0 bases; bases outside gene matches: 8.

This rearrangement joins TRBV5-8 to TRBJ1-2; TRBD1 aligns across 7 bases. There are 15 residues in the CDR3. V shed 0 bases, J shed 3 bases, and the junction held 5 bases outside the gene matches. Germline values: CDR1 SGHTS, CDR2 YDEGEE. The CDR3: CASSLGQGVHYGYTF. As DNA, the CDR3 is TGTGCCAGCAGCTTGGGACAGGGCGTTCACTATGGCTACACCTTC.

The V gene is TRBV9, the J gene TRBJ1-2; TRBD1 is a possible D gene (6 bases). Between the trimmed V and J ends, which lost 0 bases and 9 bases, there was a span of 12 bases. In germline, CDR1 is SGDLS, CDR2 YYNGEE. The CDR3 consists of 13 residues. The CDR3 loop is CASSVGGGFSYTF. Here the CDR3 DNA reads TGTGCCAGCAGCGTAGGAGGGGGATTTAGCTACACCTTC.

The chain recombines TRBV7-9 with TRBJ2-1; 7 bases are shared with TRBD2. The CDR3 extends over 14 amino acids. With 11 bases clipped from V and 5 bases from J, the junction kept 12 bases outside the gene matches. Germline V gives CDR1 SEHNR, CDR2 FQNEAQ (reference sequence). The DNA of the CDR3 is TGTGCCGCCTCCTGGGCGGGGGAACACAATGAGCAGTTCTTC. This codes for CAASWAGEHNEQFF.